Listed below are T cell receptor beta chains from one sample, sequenced in a study of T cell repertoires and Cas9 in healthy adults. TCRdb keeps only in-frame clones here, not all; method: immunoSEQ multiplex PCR. Here the sample spans around 20,000 clones, around nine tenths being singletons. Sequencing was done on a sample of CD4+ effector T cells (CD127+, CD25-, CD137-, CD154-) from PBMCs; culture status not recorded. The receptors shown here come from a human donor in good health. The CDR3 runs from the conserved cysteine through the conserved F or W. The D gene is left open where the match is weak. Not every row has a clone size; where given, it reads once, few, many or a size class.

clone_size	d_call	v_call	j_call	cdr3_aa	cdr3_nt
NA	NA	TRBV5-1	TRBJ1-4	CASSLTDIRGEKLFF	TGCGCCAGCAGCTTGACGGATATAAGGGGCGAAAAACTGTTTTTT
NA	NA	TRBV6-6	TRBJ1-2	CASSYTNYGYTF	TGTGCCAGCAGCTATACTAACTATGGCTACACCTTC
NA	NA	TRBV5-1	TRBJ2-2	CASSLQESGTGELFF	TGCGCCAGCAGCTTGCAGGAATCGGGGACCGGGGAGCTGTTTTTT
NA	TRBD2	TRBV29-1	TRBJ2-5	CSVESGGAGPPQYF	TGCAGCGTTGAAAGCGGGGGGGCGGGCCCCCCCCAGTACTTC
NA	NA	TRBV7-8	TRBJ2-5	CASSPMDIWVRETQYF	TGTGCCAGCAGCCCAATGGACATCTGGGTCCGGGAGACCCAGTACTTC
NA	TRBD2	TRBV6-5	TRBJ2-1	CASSNGGSNNEQFF	TGTGCCAGCAGTAACGGGGGGTCCAACAATGAGCAGTTCTTC
NA	NA	TRBV5-4	TRBJ2-3	CASSLAGRSTDTQYF	TGTGCCAGCAGCTTGGCCGGCCGGAGCACAGATACGCAGTATTTT
NA	NA	TRBV6-1	TRBJ1-6	CASSEEVIYNSPLHF	TGTGCCAGCAGTGAAGAGGTGATCTATAATTCACCCCTCCACTTT
once	TRBD1	TRBV6-1	TRBJ2-7	CASRAGQGTTYEQYF	TGTGCCAGCAGAGCTGGACAGGGGACAACCTACGAGCAGTACTTC
NA	NA	TRBV5-1	TRBJ2-1	CARSLGGGGQASYNEQFF	TGCGCCCGCAGCTTGGGGGGGGGCGGGCAGGCCTCCTACAATGAGCAGTTCTTC
NA	NA	TRBV11-1	TRBJ1-2	CASSTGTDLYGYTF	TGTGCCAGCAGCACCGGGACGGACCTTTATGGCTACACCTTC
NA	TRBD1	TRBV5-1	TRBJ2-7	CASSLDSGGFNSYEQYF	TGCGCCAGCAGCTTGGACTCAGGGGGCTTCAACTCCTACGAGCAGTACTTC
NA	TRBD2	TRBV7-2	TRBJ2-2	CASSASGGFTGELFF	TGTGCCAGCAGCGCCAGCGGGGGGTTCACCGGGGAGCTGTTTTTT
NA	NA	TRBV7-2	TRBJ2-3	CASSLLDTQYF	TGTGCCAGCAGCTTATTAGATACGCAGTATTTT
once	NA	TRBV11-2	TRBJ1-3	CASGGISGNTIYF	TGTGCCAGTGGGGGGATCTCTGGAAACACCATATATTTT
once	TRBD1	TRBV5-8	TRBJ1-1	CASRRTGRSEAFF	TGTGCCAGCAGGAGGACAGGGAGGTCTGAAGCTTTCTTT